This is a list of T cell receptor beta chains from one sample in a study of spatial heterogeneity in lung cancer. Each CDR3 protein gets one entry after TCRdb re-called the 5' RACE reads with MiXCR. The table includes about 120,000 distinct CDR3 sequences, less than 15% detected once. Material: PBMCs, obtained at follow-up. Receptors were obtained from a male donor with early-stage non-small cell lung cancer. CDR3s include the opening cysteine and the closing phenylalanine or tryptophan. A D gene is named only where the DNA matches it firmly. Not every row has a clone size; where given, it reads once, few, many or a size class.

clone_size d_call j_call v_call cdr3_aa cdr3_nt
NA TRBD1 TRBJ2-1 TRBV6-5 CASSPRTGDNEQFF TGTGCCAGCAGTCCGAGGACAGGTGACAATGAGCAGTTCTTC
many NA TRBJ1-2 TRBV12-3/TRBV12-4 CASSLWGSDYGYTF TGTGCCAGCAGTTTATGGGGATCGGACTATGGCTACACCTTC
many NA TRBJ1-1 TRBV11-2 CASSFQGNTEAFF TGTGCCAGCAGCTTTCAGGGAAACACTGAAGCTTTCTTT
many NA TRBJ2-2 TRBV20-1 CSAISYTGELFF TGCAGTGCTATTAGTTACACCGGGGAGCTGTTTTTT
few NA TRBJ2-2 TRBV9 CASSGRGPGELFF TGTGCCAGCAGCGGTCGTGGACCCGGGGAGCTGTTTTTT
NA TRBD1 TRBJ1-6 TRBV9 CASSAWDSPNSPLHF TGTGCCAGCAGCGCTTGGGACAGCCCGAATTCACCCCTCCACTTT
NA TRBD2 TRBJ2-5 TRBV9 CASSVGLAEETQYF TGTGCCAGCAGCGTAGGACTAGCGGAAGAGACCCAGTACTTC
many NA TRBJ2-7 TRBV7-9 CASSLSEHDYEQYF TGTGCCAGCAGCTTATCTGAACACGACTACGAGCAGTACTTC
NA NA TRBJ2-6 TRBV7-3 CASSFVPGANVLTF TGTGCCAGCAGTTTCGTACCTGGGGCCAACGTCCTGACTTTC
many NA TRBJ2-2 TRBV29-1 CSAGTAHTGELFF TGCAGCGCGGGGACGGCTCACACCGGGGAGCTGTTTTTT
many TRBD1 TRBJ1-6 TRBV6-6 CASRTGTGGLNSPLHF TGTGCCAGCAGGACCGGGACAGGGGGTCTAAATTCACCCCTCCACTTT
many NA TRBJ1-5 TRBV10-3 CAISDGEYGNQPQHF TGTGCCATCAGTGACGGGGAGTACGGCAATCAGCCCCAGCATTTT
NA TRBD1 TRBJ2-2 TRBV4-1 CASSLRTGTTGELFF TGCGCCAGCAGCCTTAGGACAGGGACCACCGGGGAGCTGTTTTTT
NA NA TRBJ1-1 TRBV10-3 CAMRGGPNTEAFF TGTGCCATGCGAGGGGGGCCGAACACTGAAGCTTTCTTT
many TRBD2 TRBJ2-1 TRBV20-1 CSPPPLAGGLNEQFF TGCAGCCCTCCTCCACTAGCGGGGGGGCTGAATGAGCAGTTCTTC
many NA TRBJ2-7 TRBV27 CASSFTWTSGYEQYF TGTGCCAGCAGTTTCACTTGGACGAGCGGATACGAGCAGTACTTC
NA NA TRBJ2-4 TRBV20-1 CSASRGHLAKNIQYF TGCAGTGCTAGTCGAGGACACCTAGCCAAAAACATTCAGTACTTC
NA NA TRBJ1-5 TRBV6-5 CASSYGRDQPQHF TGTGCCAGCAGTTACGGGAGAGATCAGCCCCAGCATTTT
many NA TRBJ2-5 TRBV6-5 CASSYHRQDQYF TGTGCCAGCAGTTACCACCGACAGGACCAGTACTTC
NA NA TRBJ2-1 TRBV4-3 CASSQVREYNEQFF TGCGCCAGCAGCCAAGTTCGAGAATACAATGAGCAGTTCTTC
few NA TRBJ2-1 TRBV5-1 CASSLDPGGAIEQFF TGCGCCAGCAGCTTGGACCCTGGGGGGGCCATTGAGCAGTTCTTC
many TRBD2 TRBJ2-7 TRBV27 CARTSGVEQYF TGTGCCAGGACTAGCGGGGTCGAGCAGTACTTC
NA NA TRBJ1-6 TRBV12-3/TRBV12-4 CASSPAFNSPLHF TGTGCCAGCAGTCCAGCATTTAATTCACCCCTCCACTTT
many NA TRBJ2-5 TRBV27 CASSFLGGQETQYF TGTGCCAGCAGTTTTCTCGGTGGTCAAGAGACCCAGTACTTC
NA NA TRBJ2-5 TRBV10-3 CAISESASTQYF TGTGCCATCAGTGAGTCGGCGTCAACCCAGTACTTC
NA TRBD1 TRBJ2-2 TRBV5-1 CASTTPGQGNTGELFF TGCGCCAGCACGACACCCGGACAGGGGAACACCGGGGAGCTGTTTTTT
many NA TRBJ1-1 TRBV10-3 CAINSLGDTEAFF TGTGCCATCAACTCACTAGGGGACACTGAAGCTTTCTTT
NA NA TRBJ1-2 TRBV24-1 CATSDPTPDGGYTF TGTGCCACCAGTGATCCTACTCCGGACGGTGGCTACACCTTC
NA TRBD2 TRBJ2-3 TRBV7-3 CASSTHGAGVTDTQYF TGTGCCAGCAGCACACACGGAGCGGGGGTCACAGATACGCAGTATTTT
many TRBD2 TRBJ2-1 TRBV20-1 CSASGGTSRNEQFF TGCAGTGCTAGTGGGGGGACTAGCCGTAATGAGCAGTTCTTC
many NA TRBJ2-2 TRBV29-1 CSVLNRANTGELFF TGCAGCGTTTTAAACAGGGCGAACACCGGGGAGCTGTTTTTT
NA NA TRBJ2-2 TRBV2 CASSGQSVGELFF TGTGCCAGCAGCGGACAGTCGGTCGGGGAGCTGTTTTTT
few NA TRBJ2-3 TRBV5-1 CASSLDYTDTQYF TGCGCCAGCAGCCTGGACTACACAGATACGCAGTATTTT
many NA TRBJ1-1 TRBV29-1 CSTDTEAFF TGCAGCACGGACACTGAAGCTTTCTTT
few TRBD1 TRBJ1-1 TRBV3-1 CASSRPTGGAFF TGTGCCAGCAGCCGTCCAACAGGGGGAGCTTTCTTT
NA TRBD2 TRBJ2-2 TRBV10-1 CASSEIRGGLTGELFF TGCGCCAGCAGTGAGATCCGGGGGGGCCTTACCGGGGAGCTGTTTTTT
few NA TRBJ1-1 TRBV4-1 CASSQPVRGFTEAFF TGCGCCAGCAGCCAGCCAGTAAGGGGCTTCACTGAAGCTTTCTTT
NA NA TRBJ1-6 TRBV7-9 CASSLAGETYSSPLHF TGTGCCAGCAGCTTAGCAGGAGAAACATACAGTTCACCCCTCCACTTT
many NA TRBJ2-7 TRBV28 CASSFPGFTSYEQYF TGTGCCAGCAGTTTCCCGGGTTTTACCTCCTACGAGCAGTACTTC
NA NA TRBJ2-1 TRBV7-2 CASSQRNYRADNEQFF TGTGCCAGCAGCCAAAGGAACTACAGGGCTGACAATGAGCAGTTCTTC
NA NA TRBJ2-7 TRBV5-1 CASSTTTTRTYEQYF TGCGCCAGCAGCACCACGACTACCCGAACCTACGAGCAGTACTTC
few NA TRBJ2-3 TRBV4-1 CASSQVGGRGGTDTQYF TGCGCCAGCAGCCAAGTCGGGGGGCGGGGTGGCACAGATACGCAGTATTTT
few NA TRBJ2-3 TRBV10-3 CAIQGSDTDTQYF TGTGCCATCCAGGGTAGTGACACAGATACGCAGTATTTT
NA NA TRBJ2-5 TRBV5-1 CASSSSLSGVVQETQYF TGCGCCAGCAGCTCTAGCCTGTCGGGGGTTGTCCAAGAGACCCAGTACTTC
few TRBD1 TRBJ2-2 TRBV6-2/TRBV6-3 CASSYGTGNAGELFF TGTGCCAGCAGTTACGGGACAGGGAACGCCGGGGAGCTGTTTTTT
few NA TRBJ2-7 TRBV20-1 CSGSEGGYEQYF TGCAGTGGAAGTGAGGGGGGCTACGAGCAGTACTTC
few TRBD2 TRBJ2-2 TRBV5-1 CASSWTSGGSNTGELFF TGCGCCAGCAGCTGGACTAGCGGGGGTTCGAACACCGGGGAGCTGTTTTTT
NA NA TRBJ1-1 TRBV5-1 CASSQQGRRTEAFF TGCGCCAGCAGCCAACAGGGAAGGAGGACTGAAGCTTTCTTT
NA NA TRBJ1-5 TRBV7-8 CASSLDGTYSNQPQHF TGTGCCAGCAGCTTAGACGGAACTTATAGCAATCAGCCCCAGCATTTT
many NA TRBJ2-7 TRBV28 CASSFSGYSYEQYF TGTGCCAGCAGTTTCTCAGGGTACTCCTACGAGCAGTACTTC
few NA TRBJ2-5 TRBV28 CASSLPGEETQYF TGTGCCAGCAGTTTACCCGGTGAAGAGACCCAGTACTTC
few NA TRBJ1-5 TRBV19 CASSILQGPNQPQHF TGTGCCAGTAGTATACTACAGGGTCCCAATCAGCCCCAGCATTTT
NA TRBD1 TRBJ1-2 TRBV29-1 CSAAGTEGYTF TGCAGCGCTGCCGGGACAGAGGGCTACACCTTC
NA NA TRBJ2-5 TRBV11-2 CASSLAGAMYQETQYF TGTGCCAGCAGCTTAGCGGGGGCCATGTACCAAGAGACCCAGTACTTC